A selection of T cell receptor beta chains follows, all from one sample in a study of identifying expanded T cells in peripheral blood. Repertoires were generated with immunoSEQ multiplex PCR, while TCRdb's copy carries only in-frame clones and drops some. The table has about 85,000 clones, approximately 90% seen once. Sequenced: blood. The source of these receptors is a person between 18 and 75 years old in good health. The CDR3 runs from the conserved cysteine through the conserved F or W. Each record gives: clone size, V gene, J gene, D gene, CDR3 DNA, CDR3 protein. D genes are given only for firm matches. Only some rows state a clone size, as once, few, many or a class for expanded clones.

>.|TRBV7-2|TRBJ1-2|.
TGTGCCAGCAGCCCCCTACCACAGGACCTCAACTATGGCTACACCTTC
CASSPLPQDLNYGYTF
>.|TRBV28|TRBJ1-2|.
TGTGCCAGCAGTTCGCCAGCGTCGTCTAACTATGGCTACACCTTC
CASSSPASSNYGYTF
>.|TRBV20-1|TRBJ2-7|.
TGCAGTGTACCCCTCGGGTACGAGCAGTACTTC
CSVPLGYEQYF
>.|TRBV5-4|TRBJ2-1|TRBD1
TGTGCCAGCAGCGTGGACAGGGCCACCTACAATGAGCAGTTCTTC
CASSVDRATYNEQFF
>.|TRBV7-2|TRBJ2-1|TRBD2
TGTGCCAGCAGACCAGCGGGGGGGTCCTACAATGAGCAGTTCTTC
CASRPAGGSYNEQFF
>.|TRBV7-6|TRBJ2-7|TRBD1
TGTGCCAGCAGCCGGCGGACAGGGGGCGAGCAGTACTTC
CASSRRTGGEQYF
>.|TRBV7-9|TRBJ2-5|.
TGTGCCAGCAGCGGTAGATCTCAAGAGACCCAGTACTTC
CASSGRSQETQYF
>.|TRBV4-1|TRBJ2-3|TRBD2
TGCGCCACTAGCGGGGGGTACACAGATACGCAGTATTTT
CATSGGYTDTQYF
>.|TRBV11-2|TRBJ1-2|.
TGTGCCAGCAGCTCGAGACCGACAGTCCCTTATGGCTACACCTTC
CASSSRPTVPYGYTF
>.|TRBV10-1|TRBJ1-5|TRBD1
TGCTCACACGAGAGAGGGACAGGGGACAGACTTAGCAATCAGCCCCAGCATTTT
CSHERGTGDRLSNQPQHF
>once|TRBV11-3|TRBJ2-3|TRBD2
TGTGCCAGCAGCTTAGCTTATAGCGGGGGCACAGATACGCAGTATTTT
CASSLAYSGGTDTQYF
>.|TRBV11-2|TRBJ2-5|TRBD1
TGTGCCAGCAGCGCAGTGGACAGGGGGCAAGAGACCCAGTACTTC
CASSAVDRGQETQYF
>.|TRBV9|TRBJ2-2|TRBD2
TGTGCCAGCAGCGTCCCTAGCGGGGGAACCGGGGAGCTGTTTTTT
CASSVPSGGTGELFF
>.|TRBV4-2|TRBJ2-7|.
TGTGCCAGCAGCCAAAATTACGAGCAGTACTTC
CASSQNYEQYF
>.|TRBV10-3|TRBJ1-3|.
TGTGCCATCAGTGAGTCGGGAGGTCTCTCTGGAAACACCATATATTTT
CAISESGGLSGNTIYF
>.|TRBV7-8|TRBJ1-5|.
TGTGCCAGCAGCACCTCAGGCCGAAATAGCAATCAGCCCCAGCATTTT
CASSTSGRNSNQPQHF
>.|TRBV2|TRBJ2-5|.
TGTGCCAGCATGTCAAGCGGGGAGACCCAGTACTTC
CASMSSGETQYF
>.|TRBV19|TRBJ1-2|.
TGTGCCACCTCAGAAGGAAGTGGCTACACCTTC
CATSEGSGYTF
>.|TRBV2|TRBJ2-5|.
TGTGCCAGCAGTCGGCCGGAGGGTTTAGGGGGCCAAGAGACCCAGTACTTC
CASSRPEGLGGQETQYF
>many|TRBV6-5|TRBJ1-6|.
TGTGCCAGCAGTTACTCCCCAGGGATAAGGAATTCACCCCTCCACTTT
CASSYSPGIRNSPLHF
>once|TRBV6-1|TRBJ1-1|.
TGTGCCAGCAGTGAATACAGGGAGAACACTGAAGCTTTCTTT
CASSEYRENTEAFF
>.|TRBV4-3|TRBJ2-3|.
TGCGCCAGCAGCCAAGAGTGGGGTCCTAGACGCACAGATACGCAGTATTTT
CASSQEWGPRRTDTQYF
>.|TRBV10-3|TRBJ2-3|.
TGTGCCATCGCAAATCCCACAGGGACAGATACGCAGTATTTT
CAIANPTGTDTQYF
>.|TRBV6-5|TRBJ1-2|TRBD1
TGTGCCAGCAAGGGGACAGGGCCACCCCCTTATGGCTACACCTTC
CASKGTGPPPYGYTF
>.|TRBV5-1|TRBJ2-1|.
TGCGCCAGCAGCTTGGCGAGGGTATCGGGACGCAATGAGCAGTTCTTC
CASSLARVSGRNEQFF
>few|TRBV6-5|TRBJ1-1|.
TGTGCCAGCAGTCAGTTCAGGGGTGAAGCTTTCTTT
CASSQFRGEAFF
>.|TRBV2|TRBJ2-4|TRBD2
TGTGCCAGTGGCCGCGAGCGCGGGGGGGCCGGTTTTCAGTACTTC
CASGRERGGAGFQYF
>medium-sized|TRBV10-2|TRBJ1-5|.
TGCGCCAGCAGTGAGTCAATACTTTTTCTTTATAGCAATCAGCCCCAGCATTTT
CASSESILFLYSNQPQHF
>.|TRBV5-1|TRBJ2-2|.
TGCGCCAGCAGAACGGGACTCCCGAACACCGGGGAGCTGTTTTTT
CASRTGLPNTGELFF
>.|TRBV7-2|TRBJ2-2|TRBD1
TGTGCCAGCAGCTTAAGCGGGACAGGGGGGCACACCGGGGAGCTGTTTTTT
CASSLSGTGGHTGELFF
>once|TRBV25-1|TRBJ1-2|.
TGTGCCAGCAGTGAAGGGTGGCAGGGACTTCATGGCTACACCTTC
CASSEGWQGLHGYTF
>.|TRBV11-2|TRBJ1-4|.
TGTGCCAGCAGCTCCGTACAGGGCCGGGGTGAAAAACTGTTTTTT
CASSSVQGRGEKLFF
>.|TRBV7-2|TRBJ1-3|.
TGTGCCAGCGGACTGCAGTCCTCTGGAAACACCATATATTTT
CASGLQSSGNTIYF
>.|TRBV20-1|TRBJ1-2|.
TGCAGTGCTCCGGGACGGGGGGGCTACACCTTC
CSAPGRGGYTF
>.|TRBV5-4|TRBJ1-2|.
TGTGCCAGCAGCTTGCCAGGGGACCGCTATGGCTACACCTTC
CASSLPGDRYGYTF
>.|TRBV9|TRBJ2-1|TRBD2
TGTGCCAGCAGCGAAAGCGGGGGGCCCCCGACTCGCTCCTACAATGAGCAGTTCTTC
CASSESGGPPTRSYNEQFF
>.|TRBV19|TRBJ1-5|.
TGTGCCAGTAGTATAGATTGGGCTAGCAATCAGCCCCAGCATTTT
CASSIDWASNQPQHF
>.|TRBV2|TRBJ1-6|.
TGTGCCAGTCGTGGACCCGACGGAGGGACGGGTAATTCACCCCTCCACTTT
CASRGPDGGTGNSPLHF
>.|TRBV5-4|TRBJ2-5|.
TGTGCCAGCAGCTCGTTCGTGGAGACCCAGTACTTC
CASSSFVETQYF
>.|TRBV19|TRBJ1-2|.
TGTGCCAGTAGTCTAGGACCGACGCCTTCCTATGGCTACACCTTC
CASSLGPTPSYGYTF
>few|TRBV5-5|TRBJ1-1|.
TGTGCCAGCAGCTTCGGGGCGAACACTGAAGCTTTCTTT
CASSFGANTEAFF
>.|TRBV19|TRBJ2-5|TRBD1
TGTGCCAGTAGGCGTACCGGGACAGGGCTTAGAGAGACCCAGTACTTC
CASRRTGTGLRETQYF
>.|TRBV6-7|TRBJ2-5|.
TGTGCCAGCAGAATCAACGGGGGCCCGTTTCGAGGAGAGACCCAGTACTTC
CASRINGGPFRGETQYF
>.|TRBV5-4|TRBJ2-5|TRBD2
TGTGCCAGCAGCTTGGAGCGGGGGGGTGCAGAGACCCAGTACTTC
CASSLERGGAETQYF
>.|TRBV28|TRBJ1-6|TRBD1
TGTGCCAGCAGTTTATTGGGGACAGATTTTTATAATTCACCCCTCCACTTT
CASSLLGTDFYNSPLHF
>.|TRBV19|TRBJ2-3|.
TGTGCCAGTAGTATCAGCACAGATACGCAGTATTTT
CASSISTDTQYF
>.|TRBV7-8|TRBJ2-1|.
TGTGCCAGCAGCTTTTCAGGGATTCATGGGGAGCAGTTCTTC
CASSFSGIHGEQFF
>.|TRBV11-3|TRBJ2-3|.
TGTGCCAGCAGCCGCGGAGGCAGAGACACAGATACGCAGTATTTT
CASSRGGRDTDTQYF
>.|TRBV7-6|TRBJ2-7|TRBD1
TGTGCCAGCAGCTTATGGACAGGCTACGAGCAGTACTTC
CASSLWTGYEQYF
>.|TRBV15|TRBJ2-3|.
TGTGCCACCAGCAGAGTGGGAAAACTAGGCACAGATACGCAGTATTTT
CATSRVGKLGTDTQYF
>.|TRBV5-8|TRBJ1-2|.
TGTGCCAGCAGTTATCCAGGGGATCACTATGGCTACACCTTC
CASSYPGDHYGYTF
>.|TRBV6-6|TRBJ1-2|.
TGTGCCAGCAGTCCCCAGGACGAGGGGAGTCTCTATGGCTACACCTTC
CASSPQDEGSLYGYTF
>.|TRBV13|TRBJ1-5|.
TGTGCCAGCAGCTTAGGGAGAGGCAGTCTGCCCCAGCATTTT
CASSLGRGSLPQHF
>.|TRBV15|TRBJ2-3|TRBD1
TGTGCCACCAGCTCCCGACAGGGGGCGGGGGATACGCAGTATTTT
CATSSRQGAGDTQYF
>once|TRBV6-1|TRBJ2-7|.
TGTGCCAGCAGTCTGAGAGGGGCCTACGAGCAGTACTTC
CASSLRGAYEQYF
>.|TRBV19|TRBJ1-6|TRBD1
TGTGCCAGTAGTCCGCGACAGGGTATCTCCTATAATTCACCCCTCCACTTT
CASSPRQGISYNSPLHF
>few|TRBV19|TRBJ1-2|.
TGTGCCAGTAGTATCCCCCGGCTCGGCTATGGCTACACCTTC
CASSIPRLGYGYTF